This T cell receptor beta chain is drawn from a study of T cell responses to AZD1222 COVID-19 vaccine (dated by TCRdb to the early 2020s). About the study as a whole: AZD1222 recipients given second doses at about 4 weeks or at about 12 weeks were pooled, since spike-specific TCR depth and breadth were not found to differ between the two schedules. TCR sequencing covered 230 to 250 trial participants: 207 given two doses of AZD1222 and 26 given two doses of MenACWY control vaccine. Trial participants were enrolled into age subgroups of 18-55, 56-69 and 70-plus years, which contained about 150, 28 and 57 TCR-sequenced participants, respectively. What the work shows at the level of the full study, not this receptor alone: Most participants were white British and females outnumbered males, and the authors suggested that clonal diversity may have been underestimated. Because no day 14 peak-response samples were available, repertoires were characterized only after the peak T cell response. Reportedly, almost half of the unique spike-specific TCRs recognized epitopes lying outside the regions that are mutated in the B.1.351 and B.1.1.7 variants. CD4 TCRs associated with the vaccine covered the entire spike protein, and the dominant responses were in regions 160-218 and 743-854. After two AZD1222 doses, spike-specific TCR breadth and depth were significantly higher than at day 0 and than in MenACWY recipients. The 56-69-year group was small, and its depth increase did not reach significance, likely because of low power. Conclusions about previously exposed vaccinees are limited, since just a handful of AZD1222 recipients were seropositive for SARS-CoV-2 at baseline.

V is clipped by 6 bases and J by 0 bases, and the sequence between their germline boundaries is 15 bases long. From the cysteine up to the phenylalanine, the CDR3 has a length of 17 residues. Only the CDR3 region is kept as DNA, spanning 51 bases read in frame from base 1. CDR1 and CDR2, looked up from the germline V gene, are SNHLY and FYNNEI. As regards this clone: Its target antigen remains unknown. Per-base qualities were not stored, and no clone one base away is much larger.

The CDR3 regions of human TCRbeta chains were subjected to immunosequencing. The original methods were these. TCRs in the repertoires were compared against a reference library of SARS-CoV-2-specific TCRs that had been generated with the MIRA antigen-specificity platform. Breadth meant the fraction of unique TCRs that were SARS-CoV-2-associated, whereas depth meant the fraction of total T cells that were SARS-CoV-2-associated. Each spike-specific TCR was assigned to its reactive spike region and to a CD4 or CD8 class using the MIRA data. Log10-transformed breadth and depth values were compared by one-way ANOVA with Sidak's multiple comparisons tests. The table was pulled from immuneACCESS by TCRdb, which kept in-frame rearrangements only. Such tables lose some clones; where checked, under half of the loss comes from unresolved V genes, and the rest has no known cause. V and J calls and clone size are copied from that table; D and trimming were computed from the DNA. Across this sample there are 57,000 or so clones, with roughly 80% seen only once. The top ten constitute more than 13% of the sample.

Sample time point, as interpreted from the label and publication: baseline before first vaccination. The vaccinee samples were drawn from two UK trials, COV001 and COV002, one of which was a single-blind randomized controlled phase 2/3 trial testing AZD1222 (ChAdOx1 nCoV-19) in healthy adults. For TCRbeta chain sequencing, PBMC samples were collected from trial participants at day 0 and at day 28 after the second dose. The V and J genes are TRBV2 and TRBJ2-6; D gene: possibly TRBD1, on 5 matching bases. Sequenced material: peripheral blood, taken on day 0 of AZD1222 vaccination. This TCR derives from an adult in good health. The CDR3 has the sequence CASRPDRTLSGANVLTF. The bases read TGTGCCAGCAGACCCGACAGAACCCTCTCTGGGGCCAACGTCCTGACTTTC.